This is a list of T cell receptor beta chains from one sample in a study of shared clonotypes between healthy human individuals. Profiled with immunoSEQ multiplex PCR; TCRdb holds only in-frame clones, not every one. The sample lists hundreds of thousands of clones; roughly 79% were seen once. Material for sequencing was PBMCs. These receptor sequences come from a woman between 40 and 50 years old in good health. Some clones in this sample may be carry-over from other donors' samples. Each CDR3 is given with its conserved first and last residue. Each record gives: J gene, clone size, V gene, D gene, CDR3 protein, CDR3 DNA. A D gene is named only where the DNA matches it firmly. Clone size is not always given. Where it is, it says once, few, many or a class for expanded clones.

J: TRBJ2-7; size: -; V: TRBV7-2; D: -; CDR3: CASSPPLREQYF; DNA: TGTGCCAGCAGCCCACCCCTTCGGGAGCAGTACTTC
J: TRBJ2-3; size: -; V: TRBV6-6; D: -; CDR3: CASTKHGSTDTQYF; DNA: TGTGCCAGCACCAAACACGGGAGCACAGATACGCAGTATTTT
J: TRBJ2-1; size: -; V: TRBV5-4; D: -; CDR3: CASSGESSYNEQFF; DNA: TGTGCCAGCAGTGGAGAGAGCTCCTACAATGAGCAGTTCTTC
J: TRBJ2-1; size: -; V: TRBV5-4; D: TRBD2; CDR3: CASRRVPGLAGGGNEQFF; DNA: TGTGCCAGCAGGCGAGTTCCGGGACTAGCGGGAGGAGGAAATGAGCAGTTCTTC
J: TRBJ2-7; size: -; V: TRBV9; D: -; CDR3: CASSSEQGSSYEQYF; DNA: TGTGCCAGCAGCTCAGAACAGGGAAGCTCCTACGAGCAGTACTTC
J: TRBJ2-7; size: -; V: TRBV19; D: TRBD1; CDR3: CASSPRDSSYEQYF; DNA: TGTGCCAGTAGTCCCCGGGACAGCTCCTACGAGCAGTACTTC
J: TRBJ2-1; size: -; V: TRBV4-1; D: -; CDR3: CASSQDELALRGEQFF; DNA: TGCGCCAGCAGCCAAGATGAACTAGCCCTACGGGGTGAGCAGTTCTTC
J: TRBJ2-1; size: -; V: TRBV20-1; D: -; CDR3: CSARVSHAQFF; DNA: TGCAGTGCTAGAGTGTCACACGCGCAGTTCTTC
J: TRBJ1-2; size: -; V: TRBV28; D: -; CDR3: CASSSLRRQGASKGYTF; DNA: TGTGCCAGCAGTTCCCTTCGGAGGCAGGGCGCATCCAAAGGCTACACCTTC
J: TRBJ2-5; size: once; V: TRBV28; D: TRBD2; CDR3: CASSHALAGGFETQYF; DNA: TGTGCCAGCAGCCATGCCCTAGCGGGAGGGTTCGAGACCCAGTACTTC
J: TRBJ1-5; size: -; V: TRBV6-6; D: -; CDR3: CASSYGGHQPQHF; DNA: TGTGCCAGCAGTTACGGGGGACATCAGCCCCAGCATTTT
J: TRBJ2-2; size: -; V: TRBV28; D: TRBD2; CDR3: CASRDGRSNTGELFF; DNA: TGTGCCAGCAGGGACGGGAGGTCGAACACCGGGGAGCTGTTTTTT
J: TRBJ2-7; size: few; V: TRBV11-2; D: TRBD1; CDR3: CASSPRTGSHAYEQYF; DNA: TGTGCCAGCAGCCCGAGGACAGGGTCCCACGCCTACGAGCAGTACTTC
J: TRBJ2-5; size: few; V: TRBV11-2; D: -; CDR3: CASSLETQYF; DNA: TGTGCCAGCAGCTTAGAGACCCAGTACTTC
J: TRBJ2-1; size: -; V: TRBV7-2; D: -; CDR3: CASSQLGPPRQFF; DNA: TGTGCCAGCAGCCAACTAGGGCCGCCTAGACAGTTCTTC
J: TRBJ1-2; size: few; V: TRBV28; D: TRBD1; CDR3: CASSLRGQGRGYTF; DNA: TGTGCCAGCAGTTTACGCGGACAGGGGCGTGGCTACACCTTC
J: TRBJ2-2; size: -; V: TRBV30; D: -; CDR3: CAWSVNRNSGELFF; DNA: TGTGCCTGGAGTGTAAATCGCAATAGCGGGGAGCTGTTTTTT
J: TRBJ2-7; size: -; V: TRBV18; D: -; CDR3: CASSPGRTRYEQYF; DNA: TGTGCCAGCTCACCAGGAAGGACTCGGTACGAGCAGTACTTC
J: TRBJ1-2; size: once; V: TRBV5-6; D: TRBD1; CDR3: CASSLGQGEVYGYTF; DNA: TGTGCCAGCAGCTTGGGACAGGGGGAGGTATATGGCTACACCTTC
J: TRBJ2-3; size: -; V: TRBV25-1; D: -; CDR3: CASSPRGWDIGTDTQYF; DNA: TGTGCCAGCAGCCCTAGGGGTTGGGATATCGGCACAGATACGCAGTATTTT
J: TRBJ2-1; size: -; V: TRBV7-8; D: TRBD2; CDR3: CASRLAGTSGNNEQFF; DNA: TGTGCCAGCAGACTAGCTGGGACTAGCGGCAACAATGAGCAGTTCTTC
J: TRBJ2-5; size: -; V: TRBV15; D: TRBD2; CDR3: CATSMGTGLAGEKGWTQYF; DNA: TGTGCCACCAGCATGGGCACGGGACTAGCGGGAGAGAAGGGGTGGACCCAGTACTTC
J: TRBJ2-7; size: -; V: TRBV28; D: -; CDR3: CASWDSGSYEQYF; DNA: TGTGCCAGCTGGGATAGCGGCTCCTACGAGCAGTACTTC
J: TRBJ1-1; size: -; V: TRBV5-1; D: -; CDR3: CASSLLSGMNTEAFF; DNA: TGCGCCAGCAGCTTGTTATCGGGGATGAACACTGAAGCTTTCTTT
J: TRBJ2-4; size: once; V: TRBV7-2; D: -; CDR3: CASRLGGAKNIQYF; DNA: TGTGCCAGCAGGTTGGGGGGAGCCAAAAACATTCAGTACTTC
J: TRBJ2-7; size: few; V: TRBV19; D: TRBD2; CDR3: CASSPLARTSEYEQYF; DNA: TGTGCCAGTAGCCCCCTCGCTCGGACTAGCGAATACGAGCAGTACTTC
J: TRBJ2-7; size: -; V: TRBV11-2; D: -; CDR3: CASSLVSSYEQYF; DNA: TGTGCCAGCAGCTTAGTATCCAGTTACGAGCAGTACTTC
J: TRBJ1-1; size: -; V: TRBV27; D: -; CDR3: CASSLRSNTEAFF; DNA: TGTGCCAGCAGTTTAAGGAGTAACACTGAAGCTTTCTTT
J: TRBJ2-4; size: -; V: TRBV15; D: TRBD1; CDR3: CATSRDREGAENIQYF; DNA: TGTGCCACCAGCAGAGATCGAGAGGGGGCTGAAAACATTCAGTACTTC
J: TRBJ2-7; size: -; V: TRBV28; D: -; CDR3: CASSLGFGEQYF; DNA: TGTGCCAGCAGTTTAGGGTTTGGGGAGCAGTACTTC
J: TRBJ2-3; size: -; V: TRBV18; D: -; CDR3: CASSPGKGFLSDTQYF; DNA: TGTGCCAGCTCACCCGGGAAGGGATTTCTCTCAGATACGCAGTATTTT
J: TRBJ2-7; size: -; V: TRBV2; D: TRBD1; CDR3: CASSARQGAKYEQYF; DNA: TGTGCCAGCAGTGCTAGACAGGGGGCGAAGTACGAGCAGTACTTC
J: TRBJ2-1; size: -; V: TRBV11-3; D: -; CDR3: CASSSNYNEQFF; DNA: TGTGCCAGCAGCTCCAATTACAATGAGCAGTTCTTC
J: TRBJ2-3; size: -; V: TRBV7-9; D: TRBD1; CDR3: CASSPRTGGEDTQYF; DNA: TGTGCCAGCAGCCCTCGGACAGGCGGAGAAGATACGCAGTATTTT
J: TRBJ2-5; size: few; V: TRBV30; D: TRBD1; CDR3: CAWAGGRGQETQYF; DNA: TGTGCCTGGGCAGGGGGTCGGGGCCAAGAGACCCAGTACTTC
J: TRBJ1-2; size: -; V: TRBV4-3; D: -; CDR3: CASSQDPRGGMNYGYTF; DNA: TGCGCCAGCAGCCAAGATCCTAGAGGGGGAATGAACTATGGCTACACCTTC
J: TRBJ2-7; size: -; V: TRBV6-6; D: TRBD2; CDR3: CASSSTSGKAYEQYF; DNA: TGTGCCAGCAGTTCCACTAGCGGGAAGGCCTACGAGCAGTACTTC
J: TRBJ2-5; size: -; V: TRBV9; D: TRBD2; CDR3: CASSSRTSWFETQYF; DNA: TGTGCCAGCAGCAGTAGGACTAGTTGGTTCGAGACCCAGTACTTC
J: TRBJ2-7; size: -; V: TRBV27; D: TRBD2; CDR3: CASRRLAGGSPNSYEQYF; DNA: TGTGCCAGCCGACGACTAGCGGGAGGGTCGCCCAACTCCTACGAGCAGTACTTC
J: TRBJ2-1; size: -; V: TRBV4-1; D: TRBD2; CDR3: CASSQGLAGGHRHNEQFF; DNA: TGCGCCAGCAGCCAAGGACTAGCGGGAGGGCACCGACACAATGAGCAGTTCTTC
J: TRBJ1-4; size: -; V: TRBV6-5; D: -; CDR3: CASRHPIDEKLFF; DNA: TGTGCCAGCAGGCACCCCATTGATGAAAAACTGTTTTTT
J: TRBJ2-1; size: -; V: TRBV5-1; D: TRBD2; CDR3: CASSLGASGDNEQFF; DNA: TGCGCCAGCAGCTTAGGGGCTAGCGGGGACAATGAGCAGTTCTTC
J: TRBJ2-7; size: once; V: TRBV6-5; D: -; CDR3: CASSPSGPESEQYF; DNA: TGTGCCAGCAGCCCAAGCGGGCCCGAAAGTGAGCAGTACTTC
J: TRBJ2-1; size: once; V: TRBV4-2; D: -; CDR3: CASSQDRDNEQFF; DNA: TGTGCCAGCAGCCAAGACCGGGACAATGAGCAGTTCTTC
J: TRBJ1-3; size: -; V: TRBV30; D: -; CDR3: CAWRFGGNTIYF; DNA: TGTGCCTGGAGATTTGGTGGAAACACCATATATTTT